The rows below give T cell receptor beta chains drawn from one sample of a study of cytotoxic CD8 clonotypes in ibrutinib-treated CLL. This table comes from immunoSEQ multiplex PCR, and its TCRdb copy is limited to in-frame clones, with some not included. The table shows approximately 340,000 clones, with approximately 67% occurring only once. The sequenced sample was PBMCs, obtained after 36 months of ibrutinib treatment. All receptors derive from a human donor with chronic lymphocytic leukemia. CDR3s include the opening cysteine and the closing phenylalanine or tryptophan. Each record gives: D gene, J gene, V gene, CDR3 protein. The D gene is left open where the match is weak.

>NA|TRBJ1-2|TRBV11-1
CASSFGRDPNYGYTF
>NA|TRBJ2-3|TRBV11-1
CASSSTADTQYF
>NA|TRBJ2-2|TRBV19
CASSIRQGGTGELFF
>NA|TRBJ1-6|TRBV4-1
CASSQDVNSPLHF
>TRBD1|TRBJ2-1|TRBV4-2
CASSQDPGTVIYNEQFF
>NA|TRBJ2-5|TRBV5-1
CASSLVVGIETQYF
>NA|TRBJ2-4|TRBV5-8
CASSSTGRWGVKNIQYF
>NA|TRBJ1-2|TRBV6-5
CASRAPDGYTF
>TRBD1|TRBJ1-1|TRBV4-1
CASSHVPQGRGAFF
>NA|TRBJ1-2|TRBV11-2
CASSPPEPPVVNYGYTF
>NA|TRBJ2-3|TRBV4-3
CASSQEAGQYTDTQYF
>NA|TRBJ2-1|TRBV18
CASSSQFRDEQFF
>NA|TRBJ1-2|TRBV4-1
CASSQDRTNSNYGYTF
>NA|TRBJ2-7|TRBV5-1
CASSLDTGRYEQYF
>NA|TRBJ1-6|TRBV5-1
CASAGSSGGFNSPLHF
>TRBD1|TRBJ1-2|TRBV9
CASSTWTGGYGYTF
>TRBD2|TRBJ2-7|TRBV5-1
CASSLGLAGQLYEQYF
>NA|TRBJ1-2|TRBV10-3
CAISAAGEGGYTF
>TRBD2|TRBJ2-1|TRBV4-3
CASSRAWGGYNEQFF
>NA|TRBJ2-1|TRBV7-3
CASSFGVANEQFF
>TRBD2|TRBJ2-3|TRBV7-6
CASSSQRGSTDTQYF
>NA|TRBJ1-2|TRBV2
CASSEGAANYGYTF
>TRBD2|TRBJ2-1|TRBV6-4
CASSKSGVGYNEQFF
>NA|TRBJ2-7|TRBV4-1
CASSQPRGDGTYEQYF
>TRBD2|TRBJ2-5|TRBV29-1
CSVLRGAQETQYF
>NA|TRBJ2-7|TRBV5-8
CASSLRPYEQYF
>NA|TRBJ2-1|TRBV7-9
CASSLKGYRYNEQFF